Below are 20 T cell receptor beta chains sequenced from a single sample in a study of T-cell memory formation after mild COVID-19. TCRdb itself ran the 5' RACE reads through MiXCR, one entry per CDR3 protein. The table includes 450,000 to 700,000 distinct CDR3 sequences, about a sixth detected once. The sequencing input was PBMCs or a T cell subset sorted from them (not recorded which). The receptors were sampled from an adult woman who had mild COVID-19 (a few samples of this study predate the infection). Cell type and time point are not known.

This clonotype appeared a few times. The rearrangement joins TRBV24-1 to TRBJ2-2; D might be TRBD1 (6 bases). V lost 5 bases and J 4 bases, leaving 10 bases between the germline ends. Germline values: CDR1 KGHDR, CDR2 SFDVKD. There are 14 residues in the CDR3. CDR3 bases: TGTGCCACCAGTGTTAGGGGGAGCACCGGGGAGCTGTTTTTT. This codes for CATSVRGSTGELFF.

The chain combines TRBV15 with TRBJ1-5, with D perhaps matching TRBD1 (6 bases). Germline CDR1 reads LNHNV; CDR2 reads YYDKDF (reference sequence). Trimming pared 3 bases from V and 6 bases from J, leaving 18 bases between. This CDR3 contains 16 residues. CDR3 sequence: CATSRENRVWGQPQHF. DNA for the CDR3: TGTGCCACCAGCAGGGAAAACAGGGTTTGGGGTCAGCCCCAGCATTTT.

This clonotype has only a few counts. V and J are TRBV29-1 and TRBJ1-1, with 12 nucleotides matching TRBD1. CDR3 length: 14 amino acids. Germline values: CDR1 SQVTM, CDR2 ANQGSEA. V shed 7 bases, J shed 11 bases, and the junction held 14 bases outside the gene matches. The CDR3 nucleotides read TGCAGCGGCCTTCTTCCGGGACAGGGGGCAGGGGCTTTCTTT. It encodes CSGLLPGQGAGAFF.

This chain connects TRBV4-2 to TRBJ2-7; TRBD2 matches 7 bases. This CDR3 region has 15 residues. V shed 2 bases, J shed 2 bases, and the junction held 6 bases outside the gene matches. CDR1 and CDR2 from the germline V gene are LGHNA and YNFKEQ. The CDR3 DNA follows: TGTGCCAGCAGCCAACAAGCGGGATCTCCCTACGAGCAGTACTTC. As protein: CASSQQAGSPYEQYF.

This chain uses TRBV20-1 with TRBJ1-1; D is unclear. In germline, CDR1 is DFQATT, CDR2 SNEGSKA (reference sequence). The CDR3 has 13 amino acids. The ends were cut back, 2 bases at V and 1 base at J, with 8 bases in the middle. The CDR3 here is CSARWEGNTEAFF. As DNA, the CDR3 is TGCAGTGCTAGATGGGAGGGGAACACTGAAGCTTTCTTT.

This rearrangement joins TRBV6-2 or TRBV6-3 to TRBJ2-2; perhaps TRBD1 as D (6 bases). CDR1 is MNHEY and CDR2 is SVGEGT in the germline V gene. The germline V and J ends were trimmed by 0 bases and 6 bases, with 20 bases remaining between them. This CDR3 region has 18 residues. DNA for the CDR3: TGTGCCAGCAGTTACTCGTTATACCGTGCAGGGGATCCCGGGGAGCTGTTTTTT. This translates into CASSYSLYRAGDPGELFF.

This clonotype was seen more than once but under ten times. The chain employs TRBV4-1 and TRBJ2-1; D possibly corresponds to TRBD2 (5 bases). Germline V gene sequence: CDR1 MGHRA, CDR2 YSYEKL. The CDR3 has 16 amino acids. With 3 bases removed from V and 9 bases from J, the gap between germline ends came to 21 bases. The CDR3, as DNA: TGCGCCAGCAGCCACCAACTCAACGGGAACCTCGGTGAGCAGTTCTTC. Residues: CASSHQLNGNLGEQFF.

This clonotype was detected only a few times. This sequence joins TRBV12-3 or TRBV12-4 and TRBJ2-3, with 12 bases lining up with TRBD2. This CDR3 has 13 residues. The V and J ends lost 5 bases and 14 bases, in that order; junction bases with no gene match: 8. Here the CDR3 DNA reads TGTGCCAGCAGTCTCGCTAGCGGGGGGGCCAGGTATTTT. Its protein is CASSLASGGARYF.

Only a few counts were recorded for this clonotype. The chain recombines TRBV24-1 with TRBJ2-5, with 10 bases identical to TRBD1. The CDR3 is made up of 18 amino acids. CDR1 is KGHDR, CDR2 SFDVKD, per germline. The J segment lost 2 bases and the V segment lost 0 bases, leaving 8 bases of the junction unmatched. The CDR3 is CATSDLPGQGGGQETQYF. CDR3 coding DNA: TGTGCCACCAGTGATTTGCCCGGACAGGGGGGAGGACAAGAGACCCAGTACTTC.

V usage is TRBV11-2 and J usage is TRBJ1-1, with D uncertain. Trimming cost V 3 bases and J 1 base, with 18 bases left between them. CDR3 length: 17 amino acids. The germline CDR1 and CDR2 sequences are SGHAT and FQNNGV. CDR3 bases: TGTGCCAGCAGCTTCCGTCGCCCCGGGCGGAGGAACACTGAAGCTTTCTTT. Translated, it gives CASSFRRPGRRNTEAFF.

This CDR3 is CASSPGGTSGFGEQFF. In nucleotides, the CDR3 is TGTGCCAGCAGCCCGGGCGGGACTAGCGGATTTGGTGAGCAGTTCTTC. The chain links TRBV7-3 to TRBJ2-1; 11 nucleotides agree with TRBD2. The J segment lost 9 bases and the V segment lost 5 bases, leaving 12 bases of the junction unmatched. The CDR3 is made up of 16 amino acids. Germline V gene lookup returns CDR1 SGHTA and CDR2 FQGTGA.

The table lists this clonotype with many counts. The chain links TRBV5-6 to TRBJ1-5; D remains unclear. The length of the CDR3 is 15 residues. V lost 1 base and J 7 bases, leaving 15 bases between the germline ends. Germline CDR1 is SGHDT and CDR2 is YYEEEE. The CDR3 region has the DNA TGTGCCAGCAGCTTGCATCAAGGGCTGGGACAGCCCCAGCATTTT. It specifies CASSLHQGLGQPQHF.

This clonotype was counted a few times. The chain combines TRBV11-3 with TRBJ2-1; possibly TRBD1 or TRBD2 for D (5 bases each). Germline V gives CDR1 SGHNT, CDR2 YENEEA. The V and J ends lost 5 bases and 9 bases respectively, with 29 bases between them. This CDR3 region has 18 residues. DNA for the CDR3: TGTGCCAGCAGCCCAGGATCGGCTACCCTTGGGGGATTCAGTGAGCAGTTCTTC. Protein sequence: CASSPGSATLGGFSEQFF.

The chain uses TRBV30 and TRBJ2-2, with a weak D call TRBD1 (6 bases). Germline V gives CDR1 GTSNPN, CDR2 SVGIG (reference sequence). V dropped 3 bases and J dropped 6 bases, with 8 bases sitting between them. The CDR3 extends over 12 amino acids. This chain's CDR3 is CAWRGGPGELFF. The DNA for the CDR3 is TGTGCCTGGAGAGGGGGACCCGGGGAGCTGTTTTTT.

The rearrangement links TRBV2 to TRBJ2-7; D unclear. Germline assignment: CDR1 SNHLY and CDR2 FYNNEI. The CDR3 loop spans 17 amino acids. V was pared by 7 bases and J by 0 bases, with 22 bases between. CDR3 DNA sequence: TGTGCCAGCACCCGATTAGGATTGAGGAACAGCTCCTACGAGCAGTACTTC. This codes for CASTRLGLRNSSYEQYF.

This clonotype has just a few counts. The CDR3 here is CSARGAPPDQYF. Here the CDR3 DNA reads TGCAGTGCTAGAGGGGCTCCCCCAGACCAGTACTTC. The chain combines TRBV20-1 with TRBJ2-7; D not certain. From germline, CDR1 is DFQATT and CDR2 SNEGSKA (reference sequence). This CDR3 contains 12 residues. Trimming left V 1 base short and J 10 bases short, with 14 bases between.

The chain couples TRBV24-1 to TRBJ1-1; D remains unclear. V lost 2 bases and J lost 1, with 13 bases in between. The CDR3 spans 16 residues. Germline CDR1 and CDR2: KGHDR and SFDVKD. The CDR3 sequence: CATSDWYRSRNTEAFF. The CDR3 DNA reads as TGTGCCACCAGTGATTGGTATAGATCTAGGAACACTGAAGCTTTCTTT.

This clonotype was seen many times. The CDR3 loop is CASRRTNTGELFF. The DNA of the CDR3 is TGTGCCAGCAGGCGGACTAACACCGGGGAGCTGTTTTTT. This sequence joins TRBV12-3 or TRBV12-4 and TRBJ2-2, with TRBD2 as a possible D gene (5 bases). V lost 6 bases and J 2 bases, leaving 7 bases between the germline ends. The CDR3 consists of 13 residues.

The CDR3: CASSLNRAGVGETQYF. In nucleotides, the CDR3 is TGTGCCAGCAGCTTAAATCGGGCAGGGGTTGGAGAGACCCAGTACTTC. This sequence joins TRBV7-9 and TRBJ2-5, with a tentative D call TRBD1 (6 bases). V was trimmed by 2 bases and J by 4 bases, leaving 17 bases between them. Germline CDR1 reads SEHNR; CDR2 reads FQNEAQ (reference sequence). The CDR3 consists of 16 residues.

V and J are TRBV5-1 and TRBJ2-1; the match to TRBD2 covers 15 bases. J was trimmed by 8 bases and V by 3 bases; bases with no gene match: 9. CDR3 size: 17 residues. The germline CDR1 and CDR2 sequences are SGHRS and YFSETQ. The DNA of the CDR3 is TGCGCCAGCAGCTCCCTTGGACTAGCGGGAGGGGGGTATGAGCAGTTCTTC. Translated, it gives CASSSLGLAGGGYEQFF.